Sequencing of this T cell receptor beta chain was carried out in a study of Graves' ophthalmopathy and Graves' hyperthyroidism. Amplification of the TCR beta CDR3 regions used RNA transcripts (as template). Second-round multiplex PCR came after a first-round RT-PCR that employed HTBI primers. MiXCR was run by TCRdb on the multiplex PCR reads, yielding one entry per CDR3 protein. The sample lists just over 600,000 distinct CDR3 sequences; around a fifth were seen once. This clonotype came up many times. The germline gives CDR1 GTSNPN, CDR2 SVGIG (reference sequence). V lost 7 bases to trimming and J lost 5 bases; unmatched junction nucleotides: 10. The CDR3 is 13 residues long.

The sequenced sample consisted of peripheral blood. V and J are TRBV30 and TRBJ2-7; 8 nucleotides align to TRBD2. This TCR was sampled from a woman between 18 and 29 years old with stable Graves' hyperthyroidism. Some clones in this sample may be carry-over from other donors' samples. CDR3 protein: CASTGGRINEQYF. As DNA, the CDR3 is TGTGCCTCCACTGGCGGGAGGATCAACGAGCAGTACTTC.